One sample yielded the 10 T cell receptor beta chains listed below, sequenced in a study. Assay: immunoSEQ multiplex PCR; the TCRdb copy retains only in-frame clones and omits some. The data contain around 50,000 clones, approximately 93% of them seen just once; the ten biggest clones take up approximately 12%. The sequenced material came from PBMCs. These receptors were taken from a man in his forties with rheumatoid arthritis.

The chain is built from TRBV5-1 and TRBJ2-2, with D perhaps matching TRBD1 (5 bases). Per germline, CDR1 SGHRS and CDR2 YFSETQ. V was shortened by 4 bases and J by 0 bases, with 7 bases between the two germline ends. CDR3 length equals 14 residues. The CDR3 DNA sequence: TGCGCCAGCAGCCAGGACACGAACACCGGGGAGCTGTTTTTT. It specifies CASSQDTNTGELFF.

The CDR3 spells CASSYDWGISYEQYF. For the CDR3, the DNA is TGTGCCAGCAGTTACGACTGGGGTATCTCCTACGAGCAGTACTTC. V is TRBV6-5 and J is TRBJ2-7; D call uncertain. Germline CDR1 reads MNHEY; CDR2 reads SVGAGI. Trimming cost V 2 bases and J 0 bases, with 11 bases left between them. CDR3 size: 15 residues.

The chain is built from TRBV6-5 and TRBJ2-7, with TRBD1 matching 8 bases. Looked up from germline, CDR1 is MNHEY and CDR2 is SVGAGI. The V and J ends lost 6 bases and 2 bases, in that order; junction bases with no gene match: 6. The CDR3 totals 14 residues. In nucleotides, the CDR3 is TGTGCCAGCAGGTACCGGGACAGGCCCTACGAGCAGTACTTC. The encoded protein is CASRYRDRPYEQYF.

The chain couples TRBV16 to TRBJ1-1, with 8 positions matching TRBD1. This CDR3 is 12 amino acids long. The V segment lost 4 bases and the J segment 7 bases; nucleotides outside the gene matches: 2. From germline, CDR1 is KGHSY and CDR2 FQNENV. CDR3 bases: TGTGCCAGCAGCCCGGACAGGGATGAAGCTTTCTTT. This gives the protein CASSPDRDEAFF.

The DNA for the CDR3 is TGTGCCAGCAGCGCACAGGACGGGACGGGTGCCTACGAGCAGTACTTC. Encoded protein: CASSAQDGTGAYEQYF. The rearrangement joins TRBV9 to TRBJ2-7; D tentatively fits TRBD1 or TRBD2 (5 bases each). CDR1 and CDR2 (germline): SGDLS, YYNGEE. The CDR3 length is 16 residues. V was pared by 3 bases and J by 2 bases, with 18 bases between.

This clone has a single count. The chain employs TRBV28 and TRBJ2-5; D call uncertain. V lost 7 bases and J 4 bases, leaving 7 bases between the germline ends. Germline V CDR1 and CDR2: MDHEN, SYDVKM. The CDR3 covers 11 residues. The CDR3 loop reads CASTSRETQYF. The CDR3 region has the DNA TGTGCCAGCACCTCTCGAGAGACCCAGTACTTC.

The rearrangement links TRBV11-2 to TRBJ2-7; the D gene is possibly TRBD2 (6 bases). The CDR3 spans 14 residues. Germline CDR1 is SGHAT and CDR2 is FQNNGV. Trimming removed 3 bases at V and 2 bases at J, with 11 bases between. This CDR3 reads CASSFMEGPYEQYF. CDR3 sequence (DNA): TGTGCCAGCAGCTTCATGGAGGGTCCCTACGAGCAGTACTTC.

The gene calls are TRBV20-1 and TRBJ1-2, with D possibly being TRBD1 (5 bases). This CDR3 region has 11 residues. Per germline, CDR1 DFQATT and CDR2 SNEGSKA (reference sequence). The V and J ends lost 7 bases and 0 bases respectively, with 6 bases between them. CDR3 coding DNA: TGCAGTGGGGACCCTAACTATGGCTACACCTTC. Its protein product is CSGDPNYGYTF.

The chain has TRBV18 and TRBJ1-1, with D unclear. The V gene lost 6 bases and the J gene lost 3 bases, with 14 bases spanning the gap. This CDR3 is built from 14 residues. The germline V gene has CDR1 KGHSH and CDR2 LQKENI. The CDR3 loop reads CASSLKGMDTEAFF. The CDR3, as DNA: TGTGCCAGCTCCCTTAAAGGGATGGACACTGAAGCTTTCTTT.

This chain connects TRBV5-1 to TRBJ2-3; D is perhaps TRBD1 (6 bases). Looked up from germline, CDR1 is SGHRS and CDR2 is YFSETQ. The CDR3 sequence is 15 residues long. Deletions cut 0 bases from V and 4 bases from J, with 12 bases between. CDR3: CASSLVPEGADTQYF. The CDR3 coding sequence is TGCGCCAGCAGCTTGGTACCAGAGGGGGCAGATACGCAGTATTTT. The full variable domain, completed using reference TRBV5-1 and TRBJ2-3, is KAGVTQTPRYLIKTRGQQVTLSCSPISGHRSVSWYQQTPGQGLQFLFEYFSETQRNKGNFPGRFSGRQFSNSRSEMNVSTLELGDSALYLCASSLVPEGADTQYFGPGTRLTVL.